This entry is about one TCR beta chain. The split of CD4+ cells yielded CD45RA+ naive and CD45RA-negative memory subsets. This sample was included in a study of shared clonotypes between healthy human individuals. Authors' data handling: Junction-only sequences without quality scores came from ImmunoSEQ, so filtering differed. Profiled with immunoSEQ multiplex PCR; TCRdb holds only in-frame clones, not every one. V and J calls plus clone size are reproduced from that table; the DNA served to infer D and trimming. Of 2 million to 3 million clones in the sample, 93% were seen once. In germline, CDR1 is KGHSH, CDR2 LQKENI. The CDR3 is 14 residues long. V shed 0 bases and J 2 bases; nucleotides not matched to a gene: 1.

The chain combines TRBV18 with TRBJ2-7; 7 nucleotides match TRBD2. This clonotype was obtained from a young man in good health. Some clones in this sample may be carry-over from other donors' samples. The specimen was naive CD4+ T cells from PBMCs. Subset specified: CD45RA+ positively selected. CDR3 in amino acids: CASSPPGGTYEQYF. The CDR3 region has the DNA TGTGCCAGCTCACCACCGGGGGGGACCTACGAGCAGTACTTC.